The entry below describes one T cell receptor (beta chain). The sample comes from a study of cytomegalovirus exposure and HLA in healthy donors. The CDR3 is 13 amino acids. Germline V gene sequence: CDR1 SGHRS, CDR2 YFSETQ. V lost 4 bases to trimming and J lost 6 bases, with 10 bases between them. Only in-frame clones appear in the TCRdb table, and some are missing; sequencing was by immunoSEQ multiplex PCR. The sample has over 200,000 clones; 88% are singletons. This clonotype originated in a woman in her late teens or twenties in good health and CMV-seronegative. The sample was PBMCs. The chain uses TRBV5-1 and TRBJ2-2; TRBD1 is a possible D gene (6 bases). CDR3 protein: CASSEQGSGELFF. CDR3 bases: TGCGCCAGCAGCGAACAGGGTTCCGGGGAGCTGTTTTTT. Combining the CDR3 with reference TRBV5-1 and TRBJ2-2 gives the whole variable domain KAGVTQTPRYLIKTRGQQVTLSCSPISGHRSVSWYQQTPGQGLQFLFEYFSETQRNKGNFPGRFSGRQFSNSRSEMNVSTLELGDSALYLCASSEQGSGELFFGEGSRLTVL.